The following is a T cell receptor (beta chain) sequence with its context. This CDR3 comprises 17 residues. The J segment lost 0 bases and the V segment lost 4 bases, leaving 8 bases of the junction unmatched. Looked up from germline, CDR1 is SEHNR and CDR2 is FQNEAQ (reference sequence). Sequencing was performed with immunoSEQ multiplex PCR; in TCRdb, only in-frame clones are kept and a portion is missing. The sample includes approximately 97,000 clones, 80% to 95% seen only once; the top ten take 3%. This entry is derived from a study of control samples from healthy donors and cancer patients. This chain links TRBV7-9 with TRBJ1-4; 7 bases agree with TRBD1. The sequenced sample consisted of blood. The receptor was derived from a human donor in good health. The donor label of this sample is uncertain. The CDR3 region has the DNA TGTGCCAGCAGCTCTAGACCCGGACAGGCAACTAATGAAAAACTGTTTTTT. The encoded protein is CASSSRPGQATNEKLFF.